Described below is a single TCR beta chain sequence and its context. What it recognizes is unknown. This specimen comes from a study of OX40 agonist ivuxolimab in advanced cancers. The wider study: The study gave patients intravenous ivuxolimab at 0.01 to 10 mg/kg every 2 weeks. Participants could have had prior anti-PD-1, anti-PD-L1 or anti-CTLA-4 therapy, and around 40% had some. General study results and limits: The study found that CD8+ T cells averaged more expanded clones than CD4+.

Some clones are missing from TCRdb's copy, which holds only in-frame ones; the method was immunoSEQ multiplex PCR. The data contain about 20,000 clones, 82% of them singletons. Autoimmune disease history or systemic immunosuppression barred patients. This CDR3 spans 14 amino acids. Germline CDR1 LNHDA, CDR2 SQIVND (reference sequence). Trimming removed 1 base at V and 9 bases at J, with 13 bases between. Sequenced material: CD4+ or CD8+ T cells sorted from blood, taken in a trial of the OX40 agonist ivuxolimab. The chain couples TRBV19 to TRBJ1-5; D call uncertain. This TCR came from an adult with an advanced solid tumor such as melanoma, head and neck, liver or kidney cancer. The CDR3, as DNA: TGTGCCAGTAGTATAGGAAAGGGTGGAGCGCCCCAGCATTTT. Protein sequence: CASSIGKGGAPQHF.